This T cell receptor beta chain emerged from a study of control samples from healthy donors and cancer patients (TCRdb year 2020). V and J lose 4 bases and 8 bases, and a span of 15 bases separates them. CDR1 SGHRS and CDR2 YFSETQ are derived from the germline V gene. Taken from cysteine to phenylalanine, the CDR3 has 14 residues. Solely the CDR3 DNA is kept, with 42 bases framed from the first base. This clone was recorded once. The antigen this receptor binds is unknown. Base qualities are missing; no much larger clone stands one base away. The protocol used for the library was the immunoSEQ multiplex PCR assay. TCRdb mirrors the immuneACCESS table, restricted to in-frame sequences. Some clones are absent from its copies; in checked studies, under half trace to an unresolved V gene, and the reason for the others is unknown. This sample gives tens of thousands of clones in total; roughly 84% of them show up just once. The ten largest clones take up about 15% of the sample.

This receptor chain uses TRBV5-1 and TRBJ1-4; the D region possibly corresponds to TRBD1 (5 bases align). The sequencing sample was made of blood. The sequence was collected from a man between 45 and 60 years old in good health. The CDR3 loop reads CASSPGEGSEKLFF. In nucleotides, the sequence is TGCGCCAGCAGCCCCGGAGAGGGGAGCGAAAAACTGTTTTTT.